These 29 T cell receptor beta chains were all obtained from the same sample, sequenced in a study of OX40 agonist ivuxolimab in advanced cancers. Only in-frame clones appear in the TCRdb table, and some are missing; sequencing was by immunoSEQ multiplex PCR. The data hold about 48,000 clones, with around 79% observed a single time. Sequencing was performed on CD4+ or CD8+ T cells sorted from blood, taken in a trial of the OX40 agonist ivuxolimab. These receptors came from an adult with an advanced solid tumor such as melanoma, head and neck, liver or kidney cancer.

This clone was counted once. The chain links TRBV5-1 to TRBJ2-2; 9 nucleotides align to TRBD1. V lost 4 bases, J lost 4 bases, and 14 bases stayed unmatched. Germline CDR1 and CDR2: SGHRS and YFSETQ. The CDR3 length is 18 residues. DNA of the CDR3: TGCGCCAGCAGCGAAACCCATGGGACAGGGTATGGCACCGGGGAGCTGTTTTTT. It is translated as CASSETHGTGYGTGELFF.

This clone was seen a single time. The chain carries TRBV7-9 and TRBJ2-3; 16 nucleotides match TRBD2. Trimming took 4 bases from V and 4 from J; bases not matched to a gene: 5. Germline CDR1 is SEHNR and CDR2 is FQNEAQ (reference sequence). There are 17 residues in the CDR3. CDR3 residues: CASSSAGTSGGADTQYF. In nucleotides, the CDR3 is TGTGCCAGCAGCTCGGCCGGGACTAGCGGGGGGGCAGATACGCAGTATTTT.

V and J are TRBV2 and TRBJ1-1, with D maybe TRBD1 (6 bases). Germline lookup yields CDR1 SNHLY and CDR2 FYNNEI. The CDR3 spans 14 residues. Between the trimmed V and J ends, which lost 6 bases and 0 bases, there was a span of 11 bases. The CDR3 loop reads CASRGTGLNTEAFF. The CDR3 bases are TGTGCCAGCAGGGGAACAGGGCTGAACACTGAAGCTTTCTTT. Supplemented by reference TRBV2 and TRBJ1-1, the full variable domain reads EPEVTQTPSHQVTQMGQEVILRCVPISNHLYFYWYRQILGQKVEFLVSFYNNEISEKSEIFDDQFSVERPDGSNFTLKIRSTKLEDSAMYFCASRGTGLNTEAFFGQGTRLTVV.

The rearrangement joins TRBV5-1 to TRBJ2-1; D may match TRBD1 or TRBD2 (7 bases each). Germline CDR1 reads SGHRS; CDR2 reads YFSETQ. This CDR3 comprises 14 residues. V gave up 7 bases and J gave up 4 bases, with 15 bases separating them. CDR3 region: CASGAGQKYNEQFF. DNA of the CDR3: TGCGCCAGCGGAGCGGGACAGAAATACAATGAGCAGTTCTTC.

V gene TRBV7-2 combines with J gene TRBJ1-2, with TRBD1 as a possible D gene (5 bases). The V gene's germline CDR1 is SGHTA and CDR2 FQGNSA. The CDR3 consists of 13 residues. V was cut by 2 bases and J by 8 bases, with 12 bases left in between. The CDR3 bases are TGTGCCAGCAGCTTACAGGGTTCTTCGGGCTACACCTTC. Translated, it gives CASSLQGSSGYTF.

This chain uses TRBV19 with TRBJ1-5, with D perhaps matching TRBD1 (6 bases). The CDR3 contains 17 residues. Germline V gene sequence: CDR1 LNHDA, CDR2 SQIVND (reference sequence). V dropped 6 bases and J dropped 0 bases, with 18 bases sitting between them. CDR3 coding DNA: TGTGCCAGTAGAAGGGAAGGGGGTCAGTATAGCAATCAGCCCCAGCATTTT. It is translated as CASRREGGQYSNQPQHF.

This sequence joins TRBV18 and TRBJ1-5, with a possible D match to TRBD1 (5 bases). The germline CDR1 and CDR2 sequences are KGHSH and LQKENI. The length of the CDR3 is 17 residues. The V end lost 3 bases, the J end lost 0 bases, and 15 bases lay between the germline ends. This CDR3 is CASSPTGPRYSNQPQHF. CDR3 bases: TGTGCCAGCTCACCCACAGGTCCGCGGTATAGCAATCAGCCCCAGCATTTT.

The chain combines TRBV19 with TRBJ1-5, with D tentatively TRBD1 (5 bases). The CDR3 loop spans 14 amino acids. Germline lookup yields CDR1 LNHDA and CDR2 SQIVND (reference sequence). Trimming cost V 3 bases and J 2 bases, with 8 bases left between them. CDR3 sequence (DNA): TGTGCCAGTAGTATGACGGGGGGCAATCAGCCCCAGCATTTT. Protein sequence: CASSMTGGNQPQHF.

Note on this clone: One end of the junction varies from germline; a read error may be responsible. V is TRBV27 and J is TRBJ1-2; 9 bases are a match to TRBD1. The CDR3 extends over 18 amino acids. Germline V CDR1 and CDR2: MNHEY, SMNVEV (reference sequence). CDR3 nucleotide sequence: TGTGTCAGCAGGACGACACTCCCCCCTACAGGGGGCCACTATGGCTACACCTTC. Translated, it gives CVSRTTLPPTGGHYGYTF.

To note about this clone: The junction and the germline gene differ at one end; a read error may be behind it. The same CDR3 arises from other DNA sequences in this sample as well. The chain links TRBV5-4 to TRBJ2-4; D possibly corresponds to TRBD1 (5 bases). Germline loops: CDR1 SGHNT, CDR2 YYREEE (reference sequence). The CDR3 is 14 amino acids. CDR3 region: CASSGTGAKNIQYF. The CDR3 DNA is TGTGCCAGCAGCGGCACAGGTGCCAAGAACATTCAGTACTTC.

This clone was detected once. The CDR3 DNA follows: TGTGCCAGCAGTGTGGGCAGGGGGCAAGATACGCAGTATTTT. Its protein product is CASSVGRGQDTQYF. This chain links TRBV2 with TRBJ2-3; 8 positions match TRBD1. Germline CDR1 SNHLY, CDR2 FYNNEI. With V trimmed by 4 bases and J by 5 bases, 5 bases remained unmatched. There are 14 residues in the CDR3. Full variable domain (missing parts from reference TRBV2 and TRBJ2-3): EPEVTQTPSHQVTQMGQEVILRCVPISNHLYFYWYRQILGQKVEFLVSFYNNEISEKSEIFDDQFSVERPDGSNFTLKIRSTKLEDSAMYFCASSVGRGQDTQYFGPGTRLTVL.

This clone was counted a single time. The CDR3 loop reads CASSLPSYEQYF. The DNA of the CDR3 is TGTGCCAGCAGTTTACCCTCCTACGAGCAGTACTTC. V and J are TRBV28 and TRBJ2-7; D not certain. Germline-derived CDR1 and CDR2 are MDHEN and SYDVKM. This CDR3 has 12 residues. Trimming took off 2 bases at V and 0 bases at J, with 2 bases between the two ends.

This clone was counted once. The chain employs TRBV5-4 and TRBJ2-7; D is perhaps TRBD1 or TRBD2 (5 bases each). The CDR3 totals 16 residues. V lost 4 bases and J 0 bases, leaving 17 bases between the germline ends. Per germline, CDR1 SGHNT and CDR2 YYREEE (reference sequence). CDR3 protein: CASSPTGGLSSYEQYF. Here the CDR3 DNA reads TGTGCCAGCAGCCCCACAGGCGGACTGTCCTCCTACGAGCAGTACTTC. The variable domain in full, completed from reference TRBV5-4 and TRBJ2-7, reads ETGVTQSPTHLIKTRGQQVTLRCSSQSGHNTVSWYQQALGQGPQFIFQYYREEENGRGNFPPRFSGLQFPNYSSELNVNALELDDSALYLCASSPTGGLSSYEQYFGPGTRLTVT.

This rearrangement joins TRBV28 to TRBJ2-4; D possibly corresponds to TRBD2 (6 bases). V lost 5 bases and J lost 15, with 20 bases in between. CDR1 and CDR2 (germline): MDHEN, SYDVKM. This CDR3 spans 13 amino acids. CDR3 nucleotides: TGTGCCAGCAGTCCTCCTCTACCCGGGGGTGGGTACTTC. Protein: CASSPPLPGGGYF.

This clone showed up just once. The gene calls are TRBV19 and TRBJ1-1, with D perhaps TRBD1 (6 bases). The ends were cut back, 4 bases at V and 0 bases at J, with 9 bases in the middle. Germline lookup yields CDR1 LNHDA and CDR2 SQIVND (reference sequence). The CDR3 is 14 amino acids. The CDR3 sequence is CASSNRAMNTEAFF. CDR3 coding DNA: TGTGCCAGTAGTAACAGGGCCATGAACACTGAAGCTTTCTTT.

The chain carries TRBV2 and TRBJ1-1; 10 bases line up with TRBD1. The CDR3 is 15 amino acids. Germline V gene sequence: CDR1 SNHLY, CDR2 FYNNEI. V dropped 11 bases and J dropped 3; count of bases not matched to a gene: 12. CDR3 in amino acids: CAGSPGGQGYTEAFF. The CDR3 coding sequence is TGTGCCGGATCCCCTGGGGGACAGGGGTACACTGAAGCTTTCTTT.

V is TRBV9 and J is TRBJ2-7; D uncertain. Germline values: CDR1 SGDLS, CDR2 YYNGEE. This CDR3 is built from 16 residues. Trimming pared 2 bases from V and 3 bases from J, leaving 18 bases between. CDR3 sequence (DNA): TGTGCCAGCAGCGTCAAAGGGTCCGCGCCACTCTACGAGCAGTACTTC. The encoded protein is CASSVKGSAPLYEQYF.

The CDR3 loop reads CASSPGPRRQAFF. CDR3 coding DNA: TGTGCCAGCAGCCCGGGCCCCAGGAGGCAAGCTTTCTTT. J is TRBJ1-1 and V is TRBV11-3; no clear D. The CDR3 is 13 amino acids. Germline CDR1 SGHNT, CDR2 YENEEA. Trimming removed 5 bases at V and 9 bases at J, with 16 bases between.

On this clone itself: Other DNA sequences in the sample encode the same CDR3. CDR3 amino acids: CASSLQGDNSPLHF. CDR3 coding DNA: TGCGCCAGCAGCTTACAGGGGGATAATTCACCCCTCCACTTT. The genes are TRBV5-1 and TRBJ1-6; 8 nucleotides line up with TRBD1. V lost 2 bases, J lost 5 bases, and 0 bases stayed unmatched. This CDR3 is built from 14 residues. Germline V gene data show CDR1 as SGHRS and CDR2 as YFSETQ.

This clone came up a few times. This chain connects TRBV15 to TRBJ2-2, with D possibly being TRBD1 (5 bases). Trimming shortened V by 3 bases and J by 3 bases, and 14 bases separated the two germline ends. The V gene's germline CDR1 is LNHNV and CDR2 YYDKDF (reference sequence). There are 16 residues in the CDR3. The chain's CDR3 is CATSSSGYMDTGELFF. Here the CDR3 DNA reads TGTGCCACCAGCAGCTCAGGGTATATGGACACCGGGGAGCTGTTTTTT.

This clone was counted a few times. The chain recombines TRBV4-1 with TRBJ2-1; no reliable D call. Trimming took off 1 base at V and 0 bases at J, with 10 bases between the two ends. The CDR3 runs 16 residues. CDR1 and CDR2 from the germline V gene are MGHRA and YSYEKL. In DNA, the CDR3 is TGCGCCAGCAGCCAAGCTCCCCCTAGCTCCTACAATGAGCAGTTCTTC. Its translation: CASSQAPPSSYNEQFF.

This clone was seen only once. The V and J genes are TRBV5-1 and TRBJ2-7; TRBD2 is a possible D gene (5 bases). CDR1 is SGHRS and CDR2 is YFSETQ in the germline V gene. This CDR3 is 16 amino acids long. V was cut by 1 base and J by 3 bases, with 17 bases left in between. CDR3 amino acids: CASSLNPEEVYYEQYF. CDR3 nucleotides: TGCGCCAGCAGCTTGAATCCGGAGGAGGTTTACTACGAGCAGTACTTC. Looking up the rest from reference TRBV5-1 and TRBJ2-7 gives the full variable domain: KAGVTQTPRYLIKTRGQQVTLSCSPISGHRSVSWYQQTPGQGLQFLFEYFSETQRNKGNFPGRFSGRQFSNSRSEMNVSTLELGDSALYLCASSLNPEEVYYEQYFGPGTRLTVT.

The CDR3 sequence: CASSTRTGGLETQYF. For the CDR3, the DNA is TGTGCCAGCAGCACTCGGACAGGGGGCCTGGAGACCCAGTACTTC. This sequence joins TRBV11-3 and TRBJ2-5; 11 bases agree with TRBD1. Germline V gene data show CDR1 as SGHNT and CDR2 as YENEEA. CDR3 length equals 15 residues. Losses at the gene ends were 5 bases for V and 5 bases for J; bases not matched to a gene: 7.

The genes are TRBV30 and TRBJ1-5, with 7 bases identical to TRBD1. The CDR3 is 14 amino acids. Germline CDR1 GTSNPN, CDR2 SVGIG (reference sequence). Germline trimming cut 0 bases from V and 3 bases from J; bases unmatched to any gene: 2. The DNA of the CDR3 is TGTGCCTGGAGTGTGACAGGGACCAATCAGCCCCAGCATTTT. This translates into CAWSVTGTNQPQHF.

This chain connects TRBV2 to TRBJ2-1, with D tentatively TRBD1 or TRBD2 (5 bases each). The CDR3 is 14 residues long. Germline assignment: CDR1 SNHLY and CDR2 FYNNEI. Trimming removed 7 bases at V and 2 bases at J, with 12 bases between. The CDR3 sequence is CASKGSGAYNEQFF. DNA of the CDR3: TGTGCCAGCAAGGGGAGCGGAGCCTACAATGAGCAGTTCTTC.

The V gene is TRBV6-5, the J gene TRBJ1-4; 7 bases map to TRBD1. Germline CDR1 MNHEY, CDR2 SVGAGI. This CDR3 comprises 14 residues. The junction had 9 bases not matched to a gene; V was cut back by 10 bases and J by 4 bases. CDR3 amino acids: CATSRGGGNEKLFF. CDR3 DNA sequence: TGTGCCACCTCCCGAGGGGGCGGTAATGAAAAACTGTTTTTT.

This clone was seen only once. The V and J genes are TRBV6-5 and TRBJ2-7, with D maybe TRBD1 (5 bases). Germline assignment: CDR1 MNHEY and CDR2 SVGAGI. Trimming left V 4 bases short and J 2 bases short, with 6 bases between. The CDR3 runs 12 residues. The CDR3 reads CASSSTAYEQYF. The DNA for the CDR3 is TGTGCCAGCAGTTCGACAGCCTACGAGCAGTACTTC.

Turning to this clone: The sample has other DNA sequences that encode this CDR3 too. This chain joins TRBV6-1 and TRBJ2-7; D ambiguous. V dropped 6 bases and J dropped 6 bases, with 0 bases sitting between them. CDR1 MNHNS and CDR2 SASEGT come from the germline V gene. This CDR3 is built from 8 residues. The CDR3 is CASSEQYF. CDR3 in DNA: TGTGCCAGCAGCGAGCAGTACTTC.

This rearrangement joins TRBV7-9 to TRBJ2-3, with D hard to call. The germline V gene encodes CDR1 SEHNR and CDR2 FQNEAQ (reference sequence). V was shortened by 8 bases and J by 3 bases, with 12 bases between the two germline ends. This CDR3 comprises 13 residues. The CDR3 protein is CASSVPATDTQYF. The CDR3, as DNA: TGTGCCAGCTCCGTTCCGGCAACAGATACGCAGTATTTT.